Described below is a single TCR beta chain sequence and its context. Methods used by the authors: How many nucleated cells were present was estimated from reference gene primer amplification. Sequenced by immunoSEQ multiplex PCR; TCRdb stores in-frame clones only, minus some. V and J calls and clone size are as listed in that table; D and trimming were resolved from the DNA. The repertoire has 45,000 to 55,000 clones, roughly 91% of them found once; the top ten carry over 7.5%. The sample originates from a study of blood T cell repertoires in COVID-19. For the study at large: Samples of COVID-19 (acute and convalescent) were obtained from the United States, Italy and Spain. PBMCs, B-cell-depleted T cells, or T cells provided the cDNA or gDNA that made up the material.

Trimming left V 0 bases short and J 8 bases short, with 12 bases between. The CDR3 has 14 amino acids. The germline CDR1 and CDR2 sequences are SGDLS and YYNGEE. The receptor was isolated from a man aged 45-65 years with active COVID-19. This chain links TRBV9 with TRBJ2-1; a possible D gene is TRBD2 (6 bases). Specimen: peripheral blood. The CDR3 reads CASSVELAVDEQFF. The CDR3 DNA sequence: TGTGCCAGCAGCGTAGAACTAGCTGTCGATGAGCAGTTCTTC.